This TCR beta chain was found in a study of blood T cell repertoires in COVID-19. Original processing notes: How many nucleated cells were present was estimated from reference gene primer amplification. The data were produced by immunoSEQ multiplex PCR, yet TCRdb's version contains in-frame clones alone and is incomplete. V, J and clone size were drawn from that table, and D and trimming were deduced from the DNA. This sample carries some 170,000 clones, about 79% of them seen once, and the ten largest clones take roughly 25%. The CDR3 contains 15 residues. Per the germline V gene, CDR1 is SGDLS and CDR2 is YYNGEE. With 0 bases removed from V and 0 bases from J, the gap between germline ends came to 10 bases.

The sequence was obtained from a woman in her sixties or seventies with acute or convalescent COVID-19. The chain carries TRBV9 and TRBJ2-7, with D possibly matching TRBD1 (6 bases). The sequenced sample consisted of peripheral blood. The CDR3 loop reads CASSVGVTGSYEQYF. The DNA for the CDR3 is TGTGCCAGCAGCGTAGGGGTGACAGGCTCCTACGAGCAGTACTTC.